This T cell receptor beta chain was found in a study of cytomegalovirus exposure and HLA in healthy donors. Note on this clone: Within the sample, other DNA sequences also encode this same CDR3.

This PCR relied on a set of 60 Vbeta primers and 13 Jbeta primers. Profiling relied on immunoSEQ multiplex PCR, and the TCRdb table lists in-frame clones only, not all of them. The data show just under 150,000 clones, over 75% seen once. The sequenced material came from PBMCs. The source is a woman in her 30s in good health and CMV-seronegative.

This CDR3 is CASSEQGGTEAFF. CDR3 bases: TGTGCCAGCAGTGAACAGGGTGGCACTGAAGCTTTCTTT. The V and J genes are TRBV6-1 and TRBJ1-1; possible D gene TRBD1, 5 bases. The CDR3 is 13 amino acids. Germline CDR1 reads MNHNS; CDR2 reads SASEGT. Trimming took off 2 bases at V and 4 bases at J, with 8 bases between the two ends.